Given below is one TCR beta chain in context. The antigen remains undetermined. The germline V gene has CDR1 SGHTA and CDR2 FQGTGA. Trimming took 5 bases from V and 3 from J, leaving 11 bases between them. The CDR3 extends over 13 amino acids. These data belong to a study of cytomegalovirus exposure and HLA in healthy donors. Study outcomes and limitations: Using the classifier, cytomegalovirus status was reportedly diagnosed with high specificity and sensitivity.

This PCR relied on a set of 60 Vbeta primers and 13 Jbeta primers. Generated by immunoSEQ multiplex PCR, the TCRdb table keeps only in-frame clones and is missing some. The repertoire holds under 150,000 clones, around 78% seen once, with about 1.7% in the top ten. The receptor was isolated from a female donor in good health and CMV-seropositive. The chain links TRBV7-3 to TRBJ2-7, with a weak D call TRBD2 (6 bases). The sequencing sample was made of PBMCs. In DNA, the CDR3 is TGTGCCAGCAGCCCCGCGGGGAGCTACGAGCAGTACTTC. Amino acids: CASSPAGSYEQYF.